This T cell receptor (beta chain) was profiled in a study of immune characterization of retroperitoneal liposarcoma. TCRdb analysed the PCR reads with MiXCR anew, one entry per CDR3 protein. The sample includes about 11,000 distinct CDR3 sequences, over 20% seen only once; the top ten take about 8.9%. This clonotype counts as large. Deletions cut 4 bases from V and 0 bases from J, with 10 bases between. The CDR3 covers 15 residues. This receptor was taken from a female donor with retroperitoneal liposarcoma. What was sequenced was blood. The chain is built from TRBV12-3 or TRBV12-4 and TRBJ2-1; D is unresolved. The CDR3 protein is CASSYDTRSYNEQFF. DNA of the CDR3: TGTGCCAGCAGTTACGACACTCGCTCCTACAATGAGCAGTTCTTC.